This T cell receptor (beta chain) derives from a study of regulatory dendritic cells for organ transplantation. Study-wide findings and caveats: Memory CD8+ clonal expansion seemed more limited with regulatory than mature dendritic cells. Memory CD8+ T cells were the most oligoclonal; naive cells were highly diverse. Resting memory CD8+ T cells held the most alloreactive clonotypes.

The CDR3 spans 14 residues. CDR1 is MDHEN and CDR2 is SYDVKM in the germline V gene. V was clipped by 5 bases and J by 4 bases, with 12 bases between them. Naive CD45RA+ and memory CD45RO+ CD4+ or CD8+ T cells were FACS-sorted. Sequencing used immunoSEQ multiplex PCR; TCRdb keeps in-frame clones, though not all of them. The repertoire has around 30,000 clones, nearly 80% of them found once; the top ten carry 2.2%. A word on this clone: No antigen is known for it.

The V gene is TRBV28, the J gene TRBJ1-5; possibly TRBD1 for D (5 bases). Sequenced material: memory CD4+ T cells from blood. Subset defined: CD45RO+ memory T cells. This TCR derives from a human donor in good health. DNA of the CDR3: TGTGCCAGCAGTGAACCGGGGCCGAATCAGCCCCAGCATTTT. This sequence encodes CASSEPGPNQPQHF.